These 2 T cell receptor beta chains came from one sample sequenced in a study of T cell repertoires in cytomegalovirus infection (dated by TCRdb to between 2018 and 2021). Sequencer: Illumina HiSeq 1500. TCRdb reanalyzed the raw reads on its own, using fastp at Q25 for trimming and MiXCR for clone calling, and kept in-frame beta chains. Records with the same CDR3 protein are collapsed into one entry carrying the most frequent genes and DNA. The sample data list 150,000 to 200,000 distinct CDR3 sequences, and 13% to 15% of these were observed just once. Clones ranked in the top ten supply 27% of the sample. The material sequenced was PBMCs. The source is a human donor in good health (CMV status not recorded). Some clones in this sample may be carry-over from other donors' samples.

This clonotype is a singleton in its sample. The CDR3 reads CASSLPMNTEAFF. The DNA for the CDR3 is TGTGCCAGCAGCCTGCCTATGAACACTGAAGCTTTCTTT. This chain connects TRBV14 to TRBJ1-1; D unclear. This CDR3 is built from 13 residues. The V end lost 4 bases, the J end lost 0 bases, and 6 bases lay between the germline ends. Looked up from germline, CDR1 is SGHDN and CDR2 is FVKESK.

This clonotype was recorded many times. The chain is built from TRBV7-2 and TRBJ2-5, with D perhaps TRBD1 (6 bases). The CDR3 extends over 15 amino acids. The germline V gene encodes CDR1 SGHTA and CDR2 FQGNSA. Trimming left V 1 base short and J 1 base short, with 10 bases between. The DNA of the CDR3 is TGTGCCAGCAGCTTAGTGGGGGCCCTCCAAGAGACCCAGTACTTC. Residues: CASSLVGALQETQYF.